These 27 T cell receptor beta chains share one sample of origin, sequenced in a study of Ad26.COV2.S vaccination and SARS-CoV-2 variants. Measured with immunoSEQ multiplex PCR; TCRdb has only the in-frame clones, and not every one. The data hold around 450,000 clones, with 89% observed a single time. Treatment given: roughly 20 received Ad26.COV2.S at low or high dose, single or two shots; five or six received placebo; per-sample allocation not given. Sampling occurred on day 63 after the first vaccine or placebo injection. Source: peripheral blood, taken in a trial of Ad26.COV2.S vaccine versus placebo. These receptors all stem from a person aged 18-65 years who received the Ad26.COV2.S COVID-19 vaccine or a placebo.

This clone showed up just once. J is TRBJ2-3 and V is TRBV6-5; D is possibly TRBD1 or TRBD2 (5 bases each). V lost 2 bases, J lost 6 bases, and 9 bases lay in between. The CDR3 spans 13 residues. From germline, CDR1 is MNHEY and CDR2 SVGAGI. DNA for the CDR3: TGTGCCAGCAGTTACGCCGAGGGGGATACGCAGTATTTT. Protein sequence: CASSYAEGDTQYF.

This clone was found many times. The chain couples TRBV27 to TRBJ2-1; 8 bases agree with TRBD1. The V gene end was trimmed by 6 bases and the J gene end by 1 base; junction bases not matched to a gene: 8. Germline V gives CDR1 MNHEY, CDR2 SMNVEV (reference sequence). The CDR3 extends over 16 amino acids. The CDR3 is CASSSYRGISYNEQFF. The CDR3 region has the DNA TGTGCCAGCAGCTCATACAGGGGGATTTCCTACAATGAGCAGTTCTTC.

Concerning this clone itself: Germline and junction disagree at one end, which may indicate a read error. The CDR3 nucleotides are TGTGCCAGCAGCCATCGGGACCTCCAAGGGACCCAGTACTTC. Translating it yields CASSHRDLQGTQYF. V and J are TRBV3-1 (or the pseudogene TRBV3-2) and TRBJ2-5, with D perhaps TRBD1 or TRBD2 (5 bases each). The length of the CDR3 is 14 residues. Germline CDR1 reads LGHDT; CDR2 reads YNNKEL (reference sequence).

The chain links TRBV4-1 to TRBJ1-5, with D maybe TRBD1 (5 bases). Per the germline V gene, CDR1 is MGHRA and CDR2 is YSYEKL. Trimming pared 4 bases from V and 2 bases from J, leaving 12 bases between. The length of the CDR3 is 15 residues. CDR3: CASSPGQGGNQPQHF. The CDR3 bases are TGCGCCAGCAGCCCTGGCCAGGGCGGCAATCAGCCCCAGCATTTT.

The chain recombines TRBV4-2 with TRBJ1-1; D ambiguous. Germline assignment: CDR1 LGHNA and CDR2 YNFKEQ. This CDR3 has 13 amino acids. Trimming took 3 bases from V and 3 from J, leaving 8 bases between them. The chain's CDR3 is CASSHLVDTEAFF. CDR3 nucleotide sequence: TGTGCCAGCAGCCACTTGGTCGACACTGAAGCTTTCTTT.

V is TRBV20-1 and J is TRBJ2-6; D remains ambiguous. The CDR3 covers 11 residues. Trimming left V 5 bases short and J 13 bases short, with 12 bases between. CDR1 is DFQATT, CDR2 SNEGSKA, per germline (reference sequence). This CDR3 is CSAPHLSVLTF. CDR3 DNA: TGCAGTGCTCCACACCTTAGTGTCCTGACTTTC.

The V and J genes are TRBV3-1 (or the pseudogene TRBV3-2) and TRBJ2-7, with D perhaps TRBD1 (5 bases). V was cut by 1 base and J by 4 bases, with 29 bases left in between. This CDR3 region has 20 residues. Germline CDR1 reads LGHDT; CDR2 reads YNNKEL (reference sequence). CDR3 sequence reads: CASSQALSGRVEFSTYEQYV. The CDR3 DNA sequence: TGTGCCAGCAGCCAAGCCTTGAGTGGCAGGGTGGAATTTAGCACTTACGAGCAGTACGTC.

This sequence joins TRBV15 and TRBJ1-2, with a weak D call TRBD1 (5 bases). The V gene lost 0 bases and the J gene lost 0 bases, with 11 bases spanning the gap. Per germline, CDR1 LNHNV and CDR2 YYDKDF (reference sequence). The CDR3 has 16 amino acids. CDR3 loop: CATSRDYRGTNYGYTF. In nucleotides, the CDR3 is TGTGCCACCAGCAGAGATTACCGGGGGACTAACTATGGCTACACCTTC.

This sequence joins TRBV5-5 and TRBJ1-4; possibly TRBD1 for D (5 bases). The ends were cut back, 4 bases at V and 6 bases at J, with 22 bases in the middle. CDR3 length: 17 residues. Germline V gene data show CDR1 as SGHKS and CDR2 as YYEKEE (reference sequence). In DNA form, the CDR3 reads TGTGCCAGCAGCCCGAGGATCGGGGGACCTATTTATGAAAAACTGTTTTTT. This codes for CASSPRIGGPIYEKLFF. Based on the CDR3 plus reference TRBV5-5 and TRBJ1-4, the full variable domain is DAGVTQSPTHLIKTRGQQVTLRCSPISGHKSVSWYQQVLGQGPQFIFQYYEKEERGRGNFPDRFSARQFPNYSSELNVNALLLGDSALYLCASSPRIGGPIYEKLFFGSGTQLSVL.

The genes are TRBV4-3 and TRBJ1-3; no firm D call. With 0 bases removed from V and 1 base from J, the gap between germline ends came to 10 bases. This CDR3 comprises 16 residues. CDR1 is LGHNA, CDR2 YSLEER, per germline. The CDR3 nucleotides are TGCGCCAGCAGCCAAGATATTAGGGAATCTGGAAACACCATATATTTT. It translates to CASSQDIRESGNTIYF.

This CDR3 reads CASSKTGDGTDTQYF. In DNA form, the CDR3 reads TGTGCCAGCAGTAAGACAGGGGACGGCACAGATACGCAGTATTTT. This chain joins TRBV27 and TRBJ2-3; TRBD1 aligns across 8 bases. Trimming took 5 bases from V and 1 from J; bases not matched to a gene: 5. Germline CDR1 reads MNHEY; CDR2 reads SMNVEV (reference sequence). The CDR3 is 15 residues long.

This clone was picked up one time. The chain recombines TRBV27 with TRBJ2-1, with 12 nucleotides matching TRBD2. Per germline, CDR1 MNHEY and CDR2 SMNVEV (reference sequence). V was pared by 6 bases and J by 7 bases, with 10 bases of the junction left unmatched. The CDR3 runs to 16 residues. The CDR3 DNA reads TGTGCCAGCAGCCCCGACCTAGCGGGAGGGGGGAATGAGCAGTTCTTC. It yields the protein CASSPDLAGGGNEQFF.

V is TRBV7-2 and J is TRBJ2-1; D uncertain. Deletions cut 3 bases from V and 9 bases from J, with 6 bases between. The CDR3 runs to 11 residues. Germline CDR1 reads SGHTA; CDR2 reads FQGNSA. CDR3 in DNA: TGTGCCAGCAGCTTCTTCGGTGAGCAGTTCTTC. Translation gives CASSFFGEQFF. Using reference TRBV7-2 and TRBJ2-1 for the parts outside the CDR3, the full variable domain is GAGVSQSPSNKVTEKGKDVELRCDPISGHTALYWYRQSLGQGLEFLIYFQGNSAPDKSGLPSDRFSAERTGGSVSTLTIQRTQQEDSAVYLCASSFFGEQFFGPGTRLTVL.

This chain links TRBV2 with TRBJ1-1; the D is unclear. The V gene lost 7 bases and the J gene lost 5 bases, with 17 bases spanning the gap. The CDR3 extends over 14 amino acids. Germline V lookup: CDR1 SNHLY, CDR2 FYNNEI. The CDR3 DNA is TGTGCCAGCACTGTCTTGCAGGATGGGACTGAAGCTTTCTTT. Translation gives CASTVLQDGTEAFF.

This chain connects TRBV24-1 to TRBJ2-3; the D is unclear. Germline V gene data show CDR1 as KGHDR and CDR2 as SFDVKD. The CDR3 loop spans 14 amino acids. V lost 7 bases and J lost 1, with 11 bases in between. CDR3 protein: CATRSRGGTDTQYF. The CDR3 DNA reads TGTGCCACCAGGTCCCGAGGAGGCACAGATACGCAGTATTTT.

Here the CDR3 reads CASSPRDRRNEKLFF. CDR3 nucleotide sequence: TGTGCCAGCTCACCAAGGGACAGACGTAATGAAAAACTGTTTTTT. V usage is TRBV18 and J usage is TRBJ1-4, with TRBD1 identical over 7 bases. V gave up 2 bases and J gave up 4 bases; unmatched junction bases: 4. This CDR3 region has 15 residues. Germline V gene data show CDR1 as KGHSH and CDR2 as LQKENI.

This clone was seen only a few times. The chain couples TRBV5-6 to TRBJ1-6; the D is unclear. The CDR3 is made up of 15 amino acids. Trimming took off 4 bases at V and 8 bases at J, with 16 bases between the two ends. Germline V gives CDR1 SGHDT, CDR2 YYEEEE. CDR3 in amino acids: CASSPGRAVYSPLHF. CDR3 nucleotides: TGTGCCAGCAGCCCCGGGCGGGCTGTTTATTCACCCCTCCACTTT.

The chain couples TRBV18 to TRBJ1-6; D is undetermined. Per germline, CDR1 KGHSH and CDR2 LQKENI. Trimming stripped 7 bases from V and 4 bases from J, with 8 bases between. The CDR3 sequence is 13 residues long. This CDR3 is CASLEQYNSPLHF. The CDR3 DNA sequence: TGTGCCAGCTTGGAGCAATATAATTCACCCCTCCACTTT.

The rearrangement links TRBV12-5 to TRBJ1-5; no clear D gene. Germline lookup yields CDR1 LGHNT and CDR2 FRNRAP. This CDR3 region has 15 residues. The V end was cut by 5 bases, the J end by 6 bases, with 17 bases between. This CDR3 is CASGPDLSRGQPQHF. The CDR3 DNA follows: TGTGCTAGTGGTCCGGACCTTTCCCGGGGTCAGCCCCAGCATTTT.

The chain employs TRBV28 and TRBJ2-2; D may be TRBD2 (6 bases). Trimming took 8 bases from V and 5 from J, leaving 15 bases between them. Germline assignment: CDR1 MDHEN and CDR2 SYDVKM. The CDR3 consists of 14 residues. The CDR3 DNA reads TGTGCCAGCCTCGAAGTGGGGAGGACCGGGGAGCTGTTTTTT. Translated, it gives CASLEVGRTGELFF.

The rearrangement uses TRBV6-2 or TRBV6-3 and TRBJ2-1, with D unclear. V lost 2 bases to trimming and J lost 16 bases, with 12 bases between them. The CDR3 consists of 11 residues. In germline, CDR1 is MNHEY, CDR2 SVGEGT. CDR3 protein: CASSYPAVLFF. CDR3 bases: TGTGCCAGCAGTTACCCCGCGGTACTATTCTTC.

The chain combines TRBV2 with TRBJ1-1, with TRBD1 as a possible D gene (5 bases). The CDR3 has 14 amino acids. The germline V gene has CDR1 SNHLY and CDR2 FYNNEI. Between the trimmed V and J ends, which lost 4 bases and 5 bases, there was a span of 14 bases. The CDR3 bases are TGTGCCAGCAGTGTTAGCAGGGTCGGAACTGAAGCTTTCTTT. Protein product: CASSVSRVGTEAFF. Together with reference TRBV2 and TRBJ1-1, the CDR3 gives the full variable domain: EPEVTQTPSHQVTQMGQEVILRCVPISNHLYFYWYRQILGQKVEFLVSFYNNEISEKSEIFDDQFSVERPDGSNFTLKIRSTKLEDSAMYFCASSVSRVGTEAFFGQGTRLTVV.

The J gene is TRBJ1-2, the V gene TRBV7-2; maybe TRBD1 (5 bases). Trimming took off 1 base at V and 7 bases at J, with 10 bases between the two ends. The germline CDR1 and CDR2 sequences are SGHTA and FQGNSA. This CDR3 has 13 residues. CDR3 sequence: CASSLDRIFGYTF. In nucleotides, the CDR3 is TGTGCCAGCAGCTTAGACAGGATATTTGGCTACACCTTC.

The chain recombines TRBV9 with TRBJ2-1; tentative D call: TRBD1 (6 bases). CDR3 length: 13 residues. Trimming left V 4 bases short and J 6 bases short, with 11 bases between. Per germline, CDR1 SGDLS and CDR2 YYNGEE. CDR3 nucleotides: TGTGCCAGCAGCACCGAACAGGGCAATGAGCAGTTCTTC. This translates into CASSTEQGNEQFF.

The chain uses TRBV18 and TRBJ2-6; D tentatively fits TRBD1 or TRBD2 (5 bases each). The CDR3 has 16 residues. Germline V gene sequence: CDR1 KGHSH, CDR2 LQKENI. V was cut by 6 bases and J by 0 bases, with 12 bases left in between. CDR3 coding DNA: TGTGCCAGCTCGTCGGGACGGGCCTCTGGGGCCAACGTCCTGACTTTC. Translated: CASSSGRASGANVLTF.

This chain links TRBV18 with TRBJ2-3, with 9 bases aligning to TRBD2. CDR3 length: 18 residues. After removal of 1 base from V and 2 bases from J, the junction contained 10 bases not matched to a gene. Looked up from germline, CDR1 is KGHSH and CDR2 is LQKENI. The CDR3, as DNA: TGTGCCAGCTCACCACGGATAGCGGGAGCTGGGGCCACAGATACGCAGTATTTT. This translates into CASSPRIAGAGATDTQYF.

This chain links TRBV2 with TRBJ2-5, with 7 bases fitting TRBD2. Germline loops: CDR1 SNHLY, CDR2 FYNNEI. The CDR3 consists of 16 residues. V shed 8 bases and J 4 bases; nucleotides not matched to a gene: 16. The CDR3 is CASGREPLASGETQYF. The CDR3 DNA reads TGTGCCAGCGGGAGGGAGCCCCTAGCCAGTGGAGAGACCCAGTACTTC. Using reference TRBV2 and TRBJ2-5 for the parts outside the CDR3, the full variable domain is EPEVTQTPSHQVTQMGQEVILRCVPISNHLYFYWYRQILGQKVEFLVSFYNNEISEKSEIFDDQFSVERPDGSNFTLKIRSTKLEDSAMYFCASGREPLASGETQYFGPGTRLLVL.